This entry concerns a single TCR beta chain. Its antigen is not known. The data were obtained in a study of cytomegalovirus exposure and HLA in healthy donors. CDR1 is ENHRY, CDR2 SYGVKD, per germline. V lost 0 bases to trimming and J lost 2 bases, with 10 bases between them. This CDR3 has 16 amino acids. The study's findings and limits: In a later analysis, HLA-associated TCR beta chains were more clonally expanded than equally common others.

The PCR ran on 60 Vbeta and 13 Jbeta primers. Original analysis: Among the unique TCR beta chains that a later analysis counted, around 72 million in all, 10 million to 13 million were shared. Some clones are missing from TCRdb's copy, which holds only in-frame ones; the method was immunoSEQ multiplex PCR. D and trimming come from the DNA, and the V and J calls and clone size come from that table. The sample carries 150,000 to 180,000 clones, roughly 74% recorded once. This TCR came from a young man in good health and CMV-seronegative. The source material was PBMCs. The J gene is TRBJ2-2, the V gene TRBV10-3; D gene unclear. The CDR3 region is CAISESIHKNTGELFF. Here the CDR3 DNA reads TGTGCCATCAGTGAGTCGATACATAAAAACACCGGGGAGCTGTTTTTT.